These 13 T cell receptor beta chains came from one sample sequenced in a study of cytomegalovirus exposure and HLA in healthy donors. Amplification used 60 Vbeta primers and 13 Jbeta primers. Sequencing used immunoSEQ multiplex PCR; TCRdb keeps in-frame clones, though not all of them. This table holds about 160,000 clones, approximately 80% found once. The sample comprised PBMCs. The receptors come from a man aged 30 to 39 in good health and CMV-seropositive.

The CDR3 protein is CASSLSLSGANVLTF. The CDR3 region has the DNA TGCGCCAGCAGCTTGTCCCTGTCTGGGGCCAACGTCCTGACTTTC. V usage is TRBV5-1 and J usage is TRBJ2-6; D is ambiguous. The V end was cut by 1 base, the J end by 1 base, with 6 bases between. Germline V lookup: CDR1 SGHRS, CDR2 YFSETQ. The CDR3 covers 15 residues.

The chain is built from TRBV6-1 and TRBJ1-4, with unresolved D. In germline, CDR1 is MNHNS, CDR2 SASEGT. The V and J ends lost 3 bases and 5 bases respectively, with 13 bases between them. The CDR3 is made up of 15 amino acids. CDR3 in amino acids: CASSDQAGGNEKLFF. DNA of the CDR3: TGTGCCAGCAGTGACCAGGCAGGAGGAAATGAAAAACTGTTTTTT.

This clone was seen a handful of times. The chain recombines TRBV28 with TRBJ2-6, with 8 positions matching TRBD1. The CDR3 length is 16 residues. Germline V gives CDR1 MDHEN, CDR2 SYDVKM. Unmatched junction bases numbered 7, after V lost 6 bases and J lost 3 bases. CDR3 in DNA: TGTGCCAGCAGATACCAGGGGGCGTATGGGGCCAACGTCCTGACTTTC. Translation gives CASRYQGAYGANVLTF.

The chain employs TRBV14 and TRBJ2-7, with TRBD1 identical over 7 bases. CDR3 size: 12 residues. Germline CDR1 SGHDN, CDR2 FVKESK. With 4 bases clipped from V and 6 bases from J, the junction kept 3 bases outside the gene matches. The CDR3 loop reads CASSPTGVEQYF. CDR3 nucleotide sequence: TGTGCCAGCAGCCCTACAGGGGTCGAGCAGTACTTC.

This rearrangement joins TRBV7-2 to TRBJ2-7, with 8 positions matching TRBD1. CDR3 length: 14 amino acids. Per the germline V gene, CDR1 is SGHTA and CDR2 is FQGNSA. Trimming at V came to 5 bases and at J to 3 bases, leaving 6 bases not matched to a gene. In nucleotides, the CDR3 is TGTGCCAGCAGCCTCCTCACAGGGGGCTACGAGCAGTACTTC. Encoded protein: CASSLLTGGYEQYF.

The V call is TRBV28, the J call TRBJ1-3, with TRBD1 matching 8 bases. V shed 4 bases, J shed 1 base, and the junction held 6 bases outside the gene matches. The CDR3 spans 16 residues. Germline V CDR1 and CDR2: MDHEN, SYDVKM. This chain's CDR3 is CASSSPTGGSGNTIYF. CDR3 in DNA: TGTGCCAGCAGTTCCCCTACAGGGGGATCTGGAAACACCATATATTTT.

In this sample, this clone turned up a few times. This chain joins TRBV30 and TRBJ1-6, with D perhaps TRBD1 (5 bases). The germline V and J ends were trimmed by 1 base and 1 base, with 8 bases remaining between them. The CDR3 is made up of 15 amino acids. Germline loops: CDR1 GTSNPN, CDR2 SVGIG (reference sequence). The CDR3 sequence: CAWSDGQSYNSPLHF. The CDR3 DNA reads TGTGCCTGGAGTGATGGACAATCCTATAATTCACCCCTCCACTTT.

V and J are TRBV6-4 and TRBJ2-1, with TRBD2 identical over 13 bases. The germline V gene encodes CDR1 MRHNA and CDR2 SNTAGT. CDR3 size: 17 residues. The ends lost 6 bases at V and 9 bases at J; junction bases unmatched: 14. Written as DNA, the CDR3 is TGTGCCAGCAGGCCTGGGACTAGCGGGGCCCAACCTGGTGAGCAGTTCTTC. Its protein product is CASRPGTSGAQPGEQFF.

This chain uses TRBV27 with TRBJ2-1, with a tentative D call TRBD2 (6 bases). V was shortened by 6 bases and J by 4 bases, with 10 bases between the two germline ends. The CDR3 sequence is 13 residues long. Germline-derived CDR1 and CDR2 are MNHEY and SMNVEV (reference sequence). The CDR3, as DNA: TGTGCCAGCAGGTCTAGCGAGTACAATGAGCAGTTCTTC. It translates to CASRSSEYNEQFF.

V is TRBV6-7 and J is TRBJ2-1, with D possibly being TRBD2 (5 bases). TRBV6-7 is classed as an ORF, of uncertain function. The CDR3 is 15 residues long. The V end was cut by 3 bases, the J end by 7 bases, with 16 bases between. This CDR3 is CASSYMRVRGNEQFF. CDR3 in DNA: TGTGCCAGCAGTTATATGCGGGTTCGAGGGAATGAGCAGTTCTTC.

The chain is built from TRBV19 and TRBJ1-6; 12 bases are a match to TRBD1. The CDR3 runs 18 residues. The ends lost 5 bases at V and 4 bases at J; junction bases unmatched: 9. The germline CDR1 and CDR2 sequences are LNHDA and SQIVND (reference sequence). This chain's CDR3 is CASSAPGTGGLYNSPLHF. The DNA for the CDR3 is TGTGCCAGTAGTGCCCCCGGGACAGGGGGCTTATATAATTCACCCCTCCACTTT.

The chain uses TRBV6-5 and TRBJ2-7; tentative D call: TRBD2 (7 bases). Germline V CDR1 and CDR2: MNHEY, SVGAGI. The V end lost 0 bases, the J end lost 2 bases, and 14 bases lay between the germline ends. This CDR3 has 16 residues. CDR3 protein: CASSYSMAGATYEQYF. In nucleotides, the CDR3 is TGTGCCAGCAGTTACTCGATGGCGGGGGCGACCTACGAGCAGTACTTC.

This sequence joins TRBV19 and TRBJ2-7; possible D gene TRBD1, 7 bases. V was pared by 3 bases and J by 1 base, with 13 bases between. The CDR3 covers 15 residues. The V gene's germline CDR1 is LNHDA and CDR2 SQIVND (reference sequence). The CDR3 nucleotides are TGTGCCAGTAGTATGGCGCAGGGGGGATCCTACGAGCAGTACTTC. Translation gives CASSMAQGGSYEQYF.